In this sample, the clone carrying this T cell receptor beta chain turned up once. With V trimmed by 4 bases and J by 5 bases, 7 bases remained unmatched. Germline V gives CDR1 SGDLS, CDR2 YYNGEE. This CDR3 spans 14 amino acids. The data stem from a study of T cell changes during pregnancy in multiple sclerosis. Sequenced by immunoSEQ multiplex PCR; TCRdb stores in-frame clones only, minus some. The data hold approximately 130,000 clones, with roughly 97% observed a single time. This specimen consisted of peripheral blood, obtained after pregnancy. J is TRBJ2-3 and V is TRBV9, with TRBD2 identical over 7 bases. The sequence derives from a female donor with multiple sclerosis, enrolled in a pregnancy study. CDR3 amino acids: CASSREGRGDTQYF. The CDR3 nucleotides read TGTGCCAGCAGCAGGGAGGGGCGCGGAGATACGCAGTATTTT. Filled out from reference TRBV9 and TRBJ2-3, the complete variable domain reads DSGVTQTPKHLITATGQRVTLRCSPRSGDLSVYWYQQSLDQGLQFLIQYYNGEERAKGNILERFSAQQFPDLHSELNLSSLELGDSALYFCASSREGRGDTQYFGPGTRLTVL.